The 23 T cell receptor beta chains below come from one sample, sequenced in a study of CD8+CD57+ T cells in acquired aplastic anemia. Using genomic DNA as the template, TCR beta VDJ and CDR3 profiling was carried out. Each CDR3 protein is one row after TCRdb ran MiXCR on the reads. The data contain hundreds of thousands of distinct CDR3 sequences, 65% to 80% of them singletons. Sequencing was performed on sorted CD4+, CD8+, or CD8+CD57+ T cells (not recorded which) from PBMCs. These receptors were collected from a human donor in good health, serving as a control.

The table lists this clonotype with a count of one. The J gene is TRBJ1-2, the V gene TRBV2; D is possibly TRBD1 (6 bases). Germline V lookup: CDR1 SNHLY, CDR2 FYNNEI. The CDR3 runs to 14 residues. The V gene lost 11 bases and the J gene lost 6 bases, with 22 bases spanning the gap. The CDR3 region is CAGFTGTNIHGYTF. The CDR3 DNA reads as TGTGCCGGCTTCACAGGGACGAATATTCATGGCTACACCTTC.

Notes on this clonotype: Because the CDR3 is missing its conserved closing phenylalanine or tryptophan, this is likely a read error. The DNA is left out, because the CDR3 cannot be placed on it with certainty; the CDR3 is given as TCRdb lists it. The J gene is TRBJ2-3, the V gene TRBV7-9; the D call of TRBD1 is as the table states it, not checked on the DNA. Looked up from germline, CDR1 is SEHNR and CDR2 is FQNEAQ (reference sequence). The CDR3 spans 13 amino acids, including both terminal residues. The CDR3 spells CASSVMPQGARYT.

Only a few counts were recorded for this clonotype. The chain is built from TRBV19 and TRBJ1-2; D may be TRBD1 (6 bases). Trimming pared 3 bases from V and 8 bases from J, leaving 13 bases between. The CDR3 has 13 residues. The germline gives CDR1 LNHDA, CDR2 SQIVND (reference sequence). This chain's CDR3 is CASSISQDSGYTF. The CDR3 nucleotides read TGTGCCAGTAGTATCTCCCAGGACAGCGGCTACACCTTC.

Comment on this clonotype: An end of the junction differs from the germline gene, which may be a read error. V gene TRBV7-6 combines with J gene TRBJ1-5, with 7 bases fitting TRBD1. Germline CDR1 is SGHVS and CDR2 is FNYEAQ. The CDR3 has 13 residues. The CDR3: CASSRGTATEAYF. CDR3 coding DNA: TGTGCCAGCAGCCGGGGGACAGCCACTGAAGCTTATTTT.

The chain is built from TRBV11-1 and TRBJ2-1, with D perhaps TRBD1 (5 bases). V was pared by 6 bases and J by 3 bases, with 18 bases between. The CDR3 runs 16 residues. CDR1 and CDR2 from the germline V gene are SGHAT and FQDESV (reference sequence). CDR3 in DNA: TGTGCCAGCAGTAGCCCTGCCAGGGCAGACTACAATGAGCAGTTCTTC. Amino acids: CASSSPARADYNEQFF.

The CDR3 loop reads CASSLGGGVDYGYYF. CDR3 nucleotide sequence: TGTGCCAGTAGTCTCGGGGGGGGGGTCGACTATGGCTACTACTTC. The chain carries TRBV19 and TRBJ2-7, with TRBD2 matching 8 bases. The CDR3 runs to 15 residues. The germline gives CDR1 LNHDA, CDR2 SQIVND (reference sequence). J lost 13 bases, V lost 5 bases, and 19 bases had no gene match.

The V and J genes are TRBV19 and TRBJ1-1; 7 bases agree with TRBD1. CDR1 and CDR2 from the germline V gene are LNHDA and SQIVND (reference sequence). V was pared by 6 bases and J by 4 bases, with 5 bases of the junction left unmatched. The CDR3 is 13 residues long. The CDR3 DNA sequence: TGTGCCAGTAGGAAGACAGGGTCCACTGAAGCTTTCTTT. Protein sequence: CASRKTGSTEAFF.

V is TRBV7-9 and J is TRBJ2-3; 10 bases map to TRBD2. CDR3 length equals 14 residues. Per germline, CDR1 SEHNR and CDR2 FQNEAQ (reference sequence). The J segment lost 8 bases and the V segment lost 6 bases, leaving 8 bases of the junction unmatched. CDR3 in amino acids: CASRQSGGAATQYF. The DNA of the CDR3 is TGTGCCAGCAGGCAGAGCGGGGGGGCAGCTACGCAGTATTTT.

About this clonotype itself: Given a much more abundant clone one base away, this may be a read error. V gene TRBV9 combines with J gene TRBJ1-1; D may be TRBD1 (5 bases). CDR3 length: 13 residues. The V and J ends lost 4 bases and 9 bases respectively, with 16 bases between them. Germline CDR1 and CDR2: SGDLS and YYNGEE. The CDR3 region has the DNA TGTGCCAGCAGCCCCCGTGGGGCATCACAAGCTTTCTTT. Translated: CASSPRGASQAFF. Combining the CDR3 with reference TRBV9 and TRBJ1-1 gives the whole variable domain DSGVTQTPKHLITATGQRVTLRCSPRSGDLSVYWYQQSLDQGLQFLIQYYNGEERAKGNILERFSAQQFPDLHSELNLSSLELGDSALYFCASSPRGASQAFFGQGTRLTVV.

The gene calls are TRBV6-5 and TRBJ1-6, with 7 positions matching TRBD1. This CDR3 has 14 amino acids. The germline CDR1 and CDR2 sequences are MNHEY and SVGAGI. The V gene end was trimmed by 0 bases and the J gene end by 10 bases; junction bases not matched to a gene: 3. The CDR3 loop reads CASSYSGQSSPLHF. CDR3 coding DNA: TGTGCCAGCAGTTACTCGGGACAGAGCTCACCCCTCCACTTT.

The V call is TRBV20-1, the J call TRBJ2-3; 7 bases fit TRBD1. The V gene's germline CDR1 is DFQATT and CDR2 SNEGSKA (reference sequence). Trimming took 4 bases from V and 12 from J; bases not matched to a gene: 10. The CDR3 sequence is 12 residues long. The chain's CDR3 is CSATGDSPQQYF. CDR3 in DNA: TGCAGTGCTACAGGGGACAGTCCTCAACAGTATTTT.

This clonotype was counted ten times or more. The chain employs TRBV10-3 and TRBJ1-2; 10 positions agree with TRBD1. The CDR3 contains 14 residues. The germline CDR1 and CDR2 sequences are ENHRY and SYGVKD. Losses at the gene ends were 0 bases for V and 7 bases for J; bases not matched to a gene: 2. CDR3 region: CAISESRDRGGYTF. CDR3 coding DNA: TGTGCCATCAGTGAGTCGAGGGACAGGGGTGGCTACACCTTC.

V usage is TRBV7-8 and J usage is TRBJ1-2; no firm D call. V shed 5 bases and J shed 14 bases, with 27 bases lying between them. Germline V lookup: CDR1 SGHVS, CDR2 FQNEAQ. The CDR3 spans 15 residues. CDR3 residues: CASSLGGGSGFFGTF. The CDR3 region has the DNA TGTGCCAGCAGCCTCGGAGGTGGTTCTGGCTTCTTTGGAACCTTC.

The count of this clonotype is one. This chain links TRBV10-3 with TRBJ1-2; a possible D gene is TRBD1 (6 bases). The CDR3 consists of 12 residues. V was clipped by 5 bases and J by 4 bases, with 8 bases between them. CDR1 and CDR2 from the germline V gene are ENHRY and SYGVKD. The CDR3 loop reads CAISPGVYGYTF. DNA of the CDR3: TGTGCCATCAGTCCAGGGGTCTATGGCTACACCTTC.

The chain joins TRBV19 to TRBJ2-3; TRBD2 matches 8 bases. Germline loops: CDR1 LNHDA, CDR2 SQIVND (reference sequence). The V segment lost 8 bases and the J segment 0 bases; nucleotides outside the gene matches: 4. The length of the CDR3 is 14 residues. Here the CDR3 reads CASPGGGSTDTQYF. The CDR3 DNA is TGTGCCAGTCCCGGGGGGGGCAGCACAGATACGCAGTATTTT.

The gene calls are TRBV7-2 and TRBJ2-1, with D possibly being TRBD2 (6 bases). Deletions cut 1 base from V and 5 bases from J, with 9 bases between. This CDR3 spans 14 amino acids. Germline loops: CDR1 SGHTA, CDR2 FQGNSA. CDR3 residues: CASSLGVADNEQFF. The CDR3 bases are TGTGCCAGCAGCTTAGGGGTAGCGGACAATGAGCAGTTCTTC.

This rearrangement joins TRBV20-1 to TRBJ1-2; 9 positions match TRBD1. The CDR3 sequence is 17 residues long. The V segment lost 3 bases and the J segment 5 bases; nucleotides outside the gene matches: 16. CDR1 is DFQATT, CDR2 SNEGSKA, per germline (reference sequence). The CDR3 sequence is CSARKGPWDREWYGYTF. CDR3 nucleotide sequence: TGCAGTGCTAGGAAAGGGCCCTGGGACAGGGAATGGTATGGCTACACCTTC.

This rearrangement joins TRBV7-9 to TRBJ2-1; D is ambiguous. V lost 4 bases and J lost 4, with 8 bases in between. The CDR3 extends over 13 amino acids. Germline V gene lookup returns CDR1 SEHNR and CDR2 FQNEAQ (reference sequence). The CDR3 loop is CASSSVAYNEQFF. The CDR3 DNA follows: TGTGCCAGCAGCTCGGTGGCTTACAATGAGCAGTTCTTC.

The chain couples TRBV20-1 to TRBJ1-1; no clear D gene. Germline-derived CDR1 and CDR2 are DFQATT and SNEGSKA (reference sequence). The CDR3 covers 12 residues. Trimming removed 4 bases at V and 7 bases at J, with 13 bases between. The CDR3 protein is CSATMGTNEAFF. The CDR3 DNA follows: TGCAGTGCTACCATGGGAACTAATGAAGCTTTCTTT.

To note about this clonotype: The CDR3 ends on some other residue instead of the conserved phenylalanine or tryptophan, so this is likely a read error. The rearrangement links TRBV11-1 to TRBJ1-1; D uncertain. Germline V gives CDR1 SGHAT, CDR2 FQDESV (reference sequence). This CDR3 contains 13 residues. Trimming took off 5 bases at V and 10 bases at J, with 17 bases between the two ends. The CDR3 protein is CASSLVGERRAFS. The DNA of the CDR3 is TGTGCCAGCAGCCTCGTTGGAGAGCGCCGAGCTTTCTCT.

About this clonotype: The CDR3 does not end in the conserved phenylalanine or tryptophan, so this is likely a read error. The DNA is left out, because the CDR3 cannot be placed on it with certainty; the CDR3 is given as TCRdb lists it. The gene calls are TRBV7-2 and TRBJ2-1; the table names TRBD1, a call not compared with the DNA. Germline V gene data show CDR1 as SGHTA and CDR2 as FQGNSA. The CDR3 is made up of 13 amino acids, end residues included. This CDR3 is CASSRDRKTYEQY.

This clonotype has just one count. J is TRBJ2-3 and V is TRBV11-2; D uncertain. Germline V gene lookup returns CDR1 SGHAT and CDR2 FQNNGV. Trimming took 0 bases from V and 3 from J, leaving 10 bases between them. The CDR3 is 15 amino acids. CDR3 bases: TGTGCCAGCAGCTTAGATCTCGGTGTAACAGATACGCAGTATTTT. Translated, it gives CASSLDLGVTDTQYF.

There are many counts of this clonotype. The gene calls are TRBV19 and TRBJ1-4; D not certain. The CDR3 loop spans 14 amino acids. Deletions cut 4 bases from V and 5 bases from J, with 11 bases between. The germline V gene encodes CDR1 LNHDA and CDR2 SQIVND (reference sequence). CDR3 DNA sequence: TGTGCCAGTAGTACGGCAGCCTTAAATGAAAAACTGTTTTTT. Translated: CASSTAALNEKLFF. The full variable domain, its missing parts supplied by reference TRBV19 and TRBJ1-4, is DGGITQSPKYLFRKEGQNVTLSCEQNLNHDAMYWYRQDPGQGLRLIYYSQIVNDFQKGDIAEGYSVSREKKESFPLTVTSAQKNPTAFYLCASSTAALNEKLFFGSGTQLSVL.